This record looks at one TCR beta chain sequence and its context. The same CDR3 also results from other DNA sequences found in this sample. V lost 3 bases, J lost 0 bases, and 6 bases lay in between. CDR1 is MDHEN, CDR2 SYDVKM, per germline. This CDR3 has 14 residues. This table comes from immunoSEQ multiplex PCR, and its TCRdb copy is limited to in-frame clones, with some not included. The sample lists some 2.4 million clones; approximately 94% were seen once. This record belongs to a study of shared clonotypes between healthy human individuals. The overall study: Ranging from 18 to 49 in age, donors were a couple of women and a few men.

The rearrangement links TRBV28 to TRBJ1-3; D is ambiguous. The specimen was naive CD4+ T cells from PBMCs. Subset here: CD45RA+ positively selected. The sequence came from a man aged 18 to 35 in good health. Some clones in this sample may be carry-over from other donors' samples. This chain's CDR3 is CASSFVGSGNTIYF. The CDR3, as DNA: TGTGCCAGCAGTTTTGTGGGCTCTGGAAACACCATATATTTT.